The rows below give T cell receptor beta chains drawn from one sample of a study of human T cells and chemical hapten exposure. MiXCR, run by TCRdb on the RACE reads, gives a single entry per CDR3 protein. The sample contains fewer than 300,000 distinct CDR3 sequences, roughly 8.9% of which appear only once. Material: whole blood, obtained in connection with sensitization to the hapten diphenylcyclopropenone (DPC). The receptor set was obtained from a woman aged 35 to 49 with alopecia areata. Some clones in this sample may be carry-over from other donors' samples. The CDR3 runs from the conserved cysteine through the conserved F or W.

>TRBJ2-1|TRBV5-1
CASSLFPSGSTNEQFF
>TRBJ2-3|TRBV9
CASSEDSGRGADTQYF
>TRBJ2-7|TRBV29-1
CSYRQGPYEQYF
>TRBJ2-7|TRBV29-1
CSVGSGGSNSYEQYF
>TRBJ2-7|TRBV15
CATSRPGQGADEQYF
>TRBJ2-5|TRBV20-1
CSARDLLGQIQETQYF
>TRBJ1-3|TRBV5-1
CASSLSGQGFPGNTIYF
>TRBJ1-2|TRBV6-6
CASRIPGQGFGGYTF
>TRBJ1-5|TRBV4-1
CASSQGPSGSNQPQHF
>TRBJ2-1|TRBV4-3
CASSQESGGSYNEQFF
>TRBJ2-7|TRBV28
CASRRDTRSYEQYF
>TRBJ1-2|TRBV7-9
CASSLSGQFYGYTF
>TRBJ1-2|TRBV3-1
CASRARGTNYGYTF
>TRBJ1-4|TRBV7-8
CASSHLRIHSATNEKLFF
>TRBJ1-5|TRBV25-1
CASRQGNQPQHF
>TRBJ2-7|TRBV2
CASSAMGQASEQYF
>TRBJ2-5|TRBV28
CASLSGSPLSETQYF
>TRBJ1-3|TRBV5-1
CASSLISAGAGNTIYF
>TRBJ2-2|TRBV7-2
CASSLVRTGWRAGELFF
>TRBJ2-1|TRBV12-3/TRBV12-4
CASSFTSGRNNEQFF
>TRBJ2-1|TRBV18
CASSPMSSGSGNEQFF
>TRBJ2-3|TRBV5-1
CASSLPGTAGGTDTQYF
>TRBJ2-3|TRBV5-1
CASSPSLQLPTQYF
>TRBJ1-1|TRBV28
CASSSAGGSTEAFF
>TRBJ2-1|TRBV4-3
CASSQDLLAVNYNEQFF
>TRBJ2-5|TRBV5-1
CASGPLVGGAETQYF
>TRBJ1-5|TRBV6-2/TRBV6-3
CASKRTVNQPQHF
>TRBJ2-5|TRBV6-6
CASANWGGAIQETQYF
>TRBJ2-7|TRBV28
CASSLYDIKYEQYF
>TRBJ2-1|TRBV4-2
CASSREIAGGYNEQFF
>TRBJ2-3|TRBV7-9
CAIPGTSGTDTQYF
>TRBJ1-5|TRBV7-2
CASSLGGEGNQPQHF
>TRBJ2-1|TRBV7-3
CASSPKRTSNEQFF
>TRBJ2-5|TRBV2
CASSEEEVRTSGGTQYF
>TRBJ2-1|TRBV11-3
CASSRPAGEQFF
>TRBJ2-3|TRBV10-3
CAITRSGTQDTQYF
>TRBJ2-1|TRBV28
CASSLTLREQFF
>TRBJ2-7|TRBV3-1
CASSQVVLAGSGEQYF
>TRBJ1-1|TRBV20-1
CSARDRENTEAFF
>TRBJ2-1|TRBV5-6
CASSLGQVRGNEQFF
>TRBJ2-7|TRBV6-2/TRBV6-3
CASRLGLAGVPEQYF
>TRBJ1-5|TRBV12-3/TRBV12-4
CASSWTDSNQPQHF
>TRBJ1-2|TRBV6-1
CASRSQRDGYTF
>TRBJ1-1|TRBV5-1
CASRPKPNTEAFF
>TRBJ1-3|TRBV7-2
CASSTLLGNTIYF
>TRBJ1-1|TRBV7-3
CASSSGAARNTEAFF
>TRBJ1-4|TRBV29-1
CSIRQGATNEKLFF
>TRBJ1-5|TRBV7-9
CASSPGGADQPQHF